This T cell receptor beta chain emerged from a study of cytotoxic CD8 clonotypes in ibrutinib-treated CLL. With V trimmed by 6 bases and J by 8 bases, 7 bases remained unmatched. CDR1 SQVTM and CDR2 ANQGSEA come from the germline V gene. The CDR3 sequence is 13 residues long. Assay: immunoSEQ multiplex PCR; the TCRdb copy retains only in-frame clones and omits some. The table lists tens of thousands of clones, 56% of them singletons. This clone appeared once. The receptor was derived from a human donor with chronic lymphocytic leukemia. The sequences come from PBMCs, collected after 24 months of ibrutinib treatment. V and J are TRBV29-1 and TRBJ2-1, with 10 bases identical to TRBD1. CDR3 sequence (DNA): TGCAGCGTCCGGACAGGGGGAGGGGATGAGCAGTTCTTC. Amino acid sequence: CSVRTGGGDEQFF.